This TCR beta chain is from a study of cytomegalovirus exposure and HLA in healthy donors. The PCR made use of 60 Vbeta and 13 Jbeta primers. Measured with immunoSEQ multiplex PCR; TCRdb has only the in-frame clones, and not every one. Of 150,000 to 200,000 clones in the sample, about 80% were seen once. The TCR was taken from a boy aged 5-17 years in good health and CMV-seronegative. Sample: PBMCs.

The CDR3 nucleotides are TGTGCCTGGAGTCGGGATCGGACAGGAGCTAGCACAGATACGCAGTATTTT. Translation gives CAWSRDRTGASTDTQYF. The chain employs TRBV30 and TRBJ2-3; TRBD1 agrees at 7 bases. Trimming removed 2 bases from V and 0 bases from J; junction bases left unmatched: 11. CDR3 length: 17 amino acids. The germline gives CDR1 GTSNPN, CDR2 SVGIG (reference sequence).